This record looks at one TCR beta chain sequence and its context. This CDR3 is 15 amino acids long. Germline assignment: CDR1 WSHSY and CDR2 SAAADI. V trimming: 3 bases; J trimming: 4 bases; junction bases outside the gene matches: 9. This entry is derived from a study of blood T cell repertoires in COVID-19. The method was immunoSEQ multiplex PCR; TCRdb's version includes in-frame clones alone and lacks a portion of them. This sample has about 440,000 clones, with 75% to 90% found just once. Sequencing was done on a sample of peripheral blood. The receptor comes from a woman in her 30s with acute or convalescent COVID-19. The chain carries TRBV10-2 and TRBJ2-7; 7 bases are a match to TRBD1. The chain's CDR3 is CASSEVQGVGYEQYF. As DNA, the CDR3 is TGCGCCAGCAGTGAAGTTCAGGGGGTAGGTTACGAGCAGTACTTC.